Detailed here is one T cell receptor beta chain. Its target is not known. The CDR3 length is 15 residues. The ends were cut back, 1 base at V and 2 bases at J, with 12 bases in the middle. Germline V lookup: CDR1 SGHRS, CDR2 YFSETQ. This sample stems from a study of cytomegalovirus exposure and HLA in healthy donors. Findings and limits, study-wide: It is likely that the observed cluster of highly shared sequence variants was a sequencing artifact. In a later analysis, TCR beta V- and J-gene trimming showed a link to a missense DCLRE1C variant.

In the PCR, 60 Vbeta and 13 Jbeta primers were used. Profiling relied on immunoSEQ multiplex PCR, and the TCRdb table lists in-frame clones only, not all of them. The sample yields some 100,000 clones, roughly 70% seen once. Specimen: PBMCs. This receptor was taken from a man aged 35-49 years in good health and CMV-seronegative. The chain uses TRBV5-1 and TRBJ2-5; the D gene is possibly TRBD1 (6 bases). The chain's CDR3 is CASSLIGQPQETQYF. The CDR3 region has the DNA TGCGCCAGCAGCTTGATTGGACAGCCTCAAGAGACCCAGTACTTC.